The 13 T cell receptor beta chains reported below all come from one sample, sequenced in a study of Tregs in tolerant kidney transplant recipients. These receptors are not linked to any known antigen. Some clones are missing from TCRdb's copy, which holds only in-frame ones; the method was immunoSEQ multiplex PCR. In the table there are more than 25,000 clones, 82% of which are singletons. Source material: Tregs from blood cultured with allogeneic cells. The receptors were gathered from a human donor in good health.

The gene calls are TRBV5-1 and TRBJ2-7, with 8 bases aligning to TRBD2. The CDR3 runs to 13 residues. Germline CDR1 and CDR2: SGHRS and YFSETQ. The V segment lost 3 bases and the J segment 4 bases; nucleotides outside the gene matches: 3. CDR3 loop: CASSYIAGYEQYF. The CDR3 DNA sequence: TGCGCCAGCAGCTATATAGCGGGATACGAGCAGTACTTC.

V and J are TRBV5-1 and TRBJ1-2; TRBD1 agrees at 8 bases. The CDR3 covers 16 residues. J lost 1 base, V lost 4 bases, and 9 bases had no gene match. Germline lookup yields CDR1 SGHRS and CDR2 YFSETQ. The CDR3 loop reads CASSVGTGLLNYGYTF. CDR3 coding DNA: TGCGCCAGCAGCGTGGGGACAGGACTACTTAACTATGGCTACACCTTC.

The chain uses TRBV6-5 and TRBJ2-4; D is possibly TRBD2 (5 bases). The V and J ends lost 6 bases and 0 bases respectively, with 9 bases between them. Germline CDR1 MNHEY, CDR2 SVGAGI. The CDR3 totals 14 residues. CDR3 sequence reads: CASRVGLAKNIQYF. As DNA, the CDR3 is TGTGCCAGCAGGGTAGGACTAGCCAAAAACATTCAGTACTTC.

This sequence joins TRBV21-1 and TRBJ1-1. TRBV21-1 is labeled a pseudogene. This CDR3 has 15 residues. CDR3 DNA sequence: TGTGCCAGCAGCAAACATCAGACCATGAACACTGAAGCTTTCTTT. It translates to CASSKHQTMNTEAFF.

This rearrangement joins TRBV5-4 to TRBJ2-7, with a tentative D call TRBD1 (6 bases). Germline V CDR1 and CDR2: SGHNT, YYREEE (reference sequence). V dropped 4 bases and J dropped 4 bases, with 9 bases sitting between them. The length of the CDR3 is 12 residues. The chain's CDR3 is CASSVQGYEQYF. The CDR3 bases are TGTGCCAGCAGCGTACAGGGATACGAGCAGTACTTC.

The gene calls are TRBV7-2 and TRBJ2-2; the D is unclear. Trimming left V 4 bases short and J 3 bases short, with 12 bases between. The CDR3 spans 15 residues. Looked up from germline, CDR1 is SGHTA and CDR2 is FQGNSA. In DNA, the CDR3 is TGTGCCAGCAGCTCCATGGGATCTTACACCGGGGAGCTGTTTTTT. Translation: CASSSMGSYTGELFF.

The chain is built from TRBV2 and TRBJ2-3; D might be TRBD2 (7 bases). Deletions cut 5 bases from V and 2 bases from J, with 17 bases between. Germline V CDR1 and CDR2: SNHLY, FYNNEI. This CDR3 has 16 residues. CDR3 nucleotide sequence: TGTGCCAGCAGTCCATATGGGGGGGGGCTCACAGATACGCAGTATTTT. Translated, it gives CASSPYGGGLTDTQYF.

The chain carries TRBV5-6 and TRBJ2-1; 13 bases match TRBD2. The CDR3 sequence is 16 residues long. V gave up 5 bases and J gave up 9 bases; unmatched junction bases: 11. CDR1 is SGHDT and CDR2 is YYEEEE in the germline V gene. The CDR3 spells CASRTTGLAGAVEQFF. In DNA, the CDR3 is TGTGCCAGCAGGACGACCGGACTAGCGGGAGCGGTTGAGCAGTTCTTC.

The V gene is TRBV11-2, the J gene TRBJ1-1; weak D call: TRBD1 (5 bases). This CDR3 is built from 14 residues. Germline V lookup: CDR1 SGHAT, CDR2 FQNNGV. Trimming pared 5 bases from V and 1 base from J, leaving 11 bases between. CDR3 protein: CASSMAGRNTEAFF. CDR3 in DNA: TGTGCCAGCAGCATGGCAGGGAGGAACACTGAAGCTTTCTTT. The whole variable domain, filled in from reference TRBV11-2 and TRBJ1-1, reads EAGVAQSPRYKIIEKRQSVAFWCNPISGHATLYWYQQILGQGPKLLIQFQNNGVVDDSQLPKDRFSAERLKGVDSTLKIQPAKLEDSAVYLCASSMAGRNTEAFFGQGTRLTVV.

The chain joins TRBV9 to TRBJ2-5, with 9 nucleotides matching TRBD2. CDR3 size: 16 residues. J was trimmed by 4 bases and V by 3 bases; bases with no gene match: 10. Germline CDR1 reads SGDLS; CDR2 reads YYNGEE. CDR3 sequence reads: CASSAVPGGGAETQYF. DNA of the CDR3: TGTGCCAGCAGCGCAGTCCCCGGCGGGGGGGCAGAGACCCAGTACTTC.

The chain links TRBV7-3 to TRBJ2-3; 9 bases map to TRBD2. The CDR3 loop spans 14 amino acids. CDR1 is SGHTA, CDR2 FQGTGA, per germline. V gave up 6 bases and J gave up 4 bases; unmatched junction bases: 5. The CDR3, as DNA: TGTGCCAGCAGTCCTAGCGGGAAGGCAGATACGCAGTATTTT. This encodes CASSPSGKADTQYF.

This clone has only a few counts. This chain uses TRBV2 with TRBJ2-1; D unresolved. V shed 4 bases and J shed 4 bases, with 5 bases lying between them. Germline V lookup: CDR1 SNHLY, CDR2 FYNNEI. The CDR3 has 12 amino acids. The CDR3 reads CASSGPYNEQFF. CDR3 in DNA: TGTGCCAGCAGTGGCCCGTACAATGAGCAGTTCTTC.

The chain joins TRBV5-6 to TRBJ1-1, with a weak D call TRBD1 (6 bases). V was trimmed by 1 base and J by 4 bases, leaving 14 bases between them. This CDR3 spans 15 amino acids. Germline V lookup: CDR1 SGHDT, CDR2 YYEEEE. The CDR3 DNA is TGTGCCAGCAGCTTGACCTGGGGGGGCGGCACTGAAGCTTTCTTT. Translated, it gives CASSLTWGGGTEAFF.